This T cell receptor (beta chain) was retrieved from a study of CD8 T cells in ankylosing spondylitis. Whole-study results and caveats: Past research had described some motif variants in reactive arthritis synovial fluid and blood. Clones linked to disease, bearing a CD8+ phenotype, were relatively rare in peripheral blood. Apparently characteristic of ankylosing spondylitis blood was a TCR beta motif (eight highly homologous variants). Within matched ankylosing spondylitis synovial fluid, disease-linked clones were reportedly significantly enriched.

This clonotype has just a few counts. Antigen unknown. V dropped 6 bases and J dropped 4 bases, with 19 bases sitting between them. There are 15 residues in the CDR3. Germline lookup yields CDR1 SQVTM and CDR2 ANQGSEA. Libraries for TCR beta were made by quantitative 5'-RACE with molecular barcodes. TCRdb analysed the 5' RACE reads with MiXCR anew, one entry per CDR3 protein. The sample consists of about 210,000 distinct CDR3 sequences, roughly 6.6% of them appearing once. V usage is TRBV29-1 and J usage is TRBJ2-1, with a tentative D call TRBD2 (5 bases). Sequences were obtained from blood, either unsorted or a sorted T cell fraction (not recorded which). This clonotype was obtained from a male donor with ankylosing spondylitis. The CDR3 here is CSVKAAANPYNEQFF. CDR3 in DNA: TGCAGCGTAAAAGCGGCCGCTAACCCATACAATGAGCAGTTCTTC.